This entry describes one T cell receptor (beta chain). This clonotype was seen only a few times. Its antigen remains undetermined. One base away there is no much larger clone; base qualities are not given. Trimming removed 1 base from V and 6 bases from J, leaving 10 bases between the germline ends. CDR1 and CDR2 are read off the germline V gene (reference sequence) as SEHNR and FQNEAQ. The CDR3 has 15 amino acids, counting the end cysteine and phenylalanine. Only CDR3 DNA remains: 45 bases, in frame from the first base. These data belong to a study of T cells after yellow fever vaccination (dated by TCRdb to the late 2010s). Broadly, across the study: The SMART-Seq v4 Ultra Low Input RNA kit was used to prepare libraries from fractions with low cell numbers. To follow T-cell clones before and after primary and booster YFV17D yellow fever vaccination, bulk TCR alpha and beta repertoires were sequenced over time. The cohort comprised two healthy male donors, one aged 18 to 30 and one aged 30 to 39 years. Blood was drawn at multiple timepoints before and after primary and secondary immunization, with bulk PBMC replicates and cell subsets isolated. What the work shows at the level of the full study, not this receptor alone: The study included only a couple of donors, which limits how far the findings can be generalized. After the booster, most clones that had expanded after primary vaccination were detected again (nearly 97% of CD4 and roughly 86% of CD8), suggesting broad maintenance of memory. Compared with the primary T-cell response, the secondary T-cell response was weaker but faster, peaking on day 5 rather than day 15. FACS-sorted repertoires could contain abundant contaminating clonotypes from the bulk population, so computational filtering was required. A small share of clonotypes occurred in both CD4 and CD8 compartments, likely arising from convergent recombination.

The sample's treatment or condition, from its label and the paper: live attenuated yellow fever vaccine strain. At each blood-draw timepoint, two biological replicates of bulk PBMCs were collected. PBMCs were isolated from peripheral blood using a standard Ficoll-Paque protocol. RNA was extracted with TriZol from bulk PBMCs, CD4 and CD8 fractions, and dextramer-positive and dextramer-negative fractions. TCRdb records Illumina NovaSeq 6000 as the sequencer. TCR cDNA was synthesized by 5'RACE template switching, which introduced a universal primer site and unique molecular identifiers. Priming for cDNA synthesis came from both the TCR alpha and TCR beta constant segments. Library amplification used two PCR steps, and the second PCR step added sample barcodes and sequencing adapters. Libraries were sequenced on Illumina HiSeq 2500 (2x100 bp) or NovaSeq (2x150 bp). Processing in the source paper ran as follows. MIGEC handled demultiplexing of reads and collapsing into UMI consensus sequences, while MiXCR performed V(D)J alignment. Vaccine-responding clonotypes were defined with edgeR using replicate PBMC samples, requiring FDR below 0.01 and a log2 fold change above 5 up to day 15. Each bulk clonotype was labeled CD4 or CD8 based on which sequenced repertoire, CD4 or CD8, contained the clonotype at higher abundance. Using fastp at Q25 and MiXCR, TCRdb reprocessed the public reads and kept productive beta chains. Rows are unified per CDR3 protein, each entry keeping the most common DNA and genes. TCRdb's processing, not the authors', yielded these V and J calls. This sample holds over 250,000 distinct CDR3 sequences; about 4% were observed only once. Clones ranked in the top ten supply 20% to 25% of the sample.

This TCR was sampled from a man aged 18 to 30 who received the YFV17D yellow fever vaccine. The chain links TRBV7-9 with TRBJ1-6, with the D segment identity uncertain. The sequencing here drew on PBMCs, taken 5 days after the yellow fever booster vaccination. The DNA sequence is as follows: TGTGCCAGCAGCTTAGTTTCGCTAGCTAATTCACCCCTCCACTTT. It translates to CASSLVSLANSPLHF.